This TCR beta chain was sequenced in a study of T cells in Graves' hyperthyroidism and ophthalmopathy. General observations from the study: Most thyroid clonotypes expanded above 0.001 appeared in blood too.

Amplification yielded TCR beta CDR3 regions, with RNA transcripts as the source. Using the HTBI primer set, a first-round RT-PCR was run on the TCR CDR3. Each CDR3 protein gets one entry after TCRdb re-called the multiplex PCR reads with MiXCR. The table has 530,000 or so distinct CDR3 sequences, about half seen once. Looked up from germline, CDR1 is SGHTA and CDR2 is FQGTGA. The CDR3 covers 13 residues. The V end was cut by 5 bases, the J end by 6 bases, with 11 bases between. Patients showing uncontrolled infection, other autoimmune disease, pregnancy or lactation were ineligible. On the basis of clinical symptoms, serum thyroxine and TRAb, thyroid ultrasound and orbital computed tomography, diagnoses were made. This clonotype came up many times. Its specificity is unknown.

The sequence was collected from a woman younger than 35 with Graves' hyperthyroidism. Sequenced material: peripheral blood or thyroid tissue (not recorded which). This rearrangement joins TRBV7-3 to TRBJ2-1, with a possible D match to TRBD2 (5 bases). CDR3 DNA: TGTGCCAGCAGCCGCGAGCGGAGCAATGAGCAGTTCTTC. This gives the protein CASSRERSNEQFF.